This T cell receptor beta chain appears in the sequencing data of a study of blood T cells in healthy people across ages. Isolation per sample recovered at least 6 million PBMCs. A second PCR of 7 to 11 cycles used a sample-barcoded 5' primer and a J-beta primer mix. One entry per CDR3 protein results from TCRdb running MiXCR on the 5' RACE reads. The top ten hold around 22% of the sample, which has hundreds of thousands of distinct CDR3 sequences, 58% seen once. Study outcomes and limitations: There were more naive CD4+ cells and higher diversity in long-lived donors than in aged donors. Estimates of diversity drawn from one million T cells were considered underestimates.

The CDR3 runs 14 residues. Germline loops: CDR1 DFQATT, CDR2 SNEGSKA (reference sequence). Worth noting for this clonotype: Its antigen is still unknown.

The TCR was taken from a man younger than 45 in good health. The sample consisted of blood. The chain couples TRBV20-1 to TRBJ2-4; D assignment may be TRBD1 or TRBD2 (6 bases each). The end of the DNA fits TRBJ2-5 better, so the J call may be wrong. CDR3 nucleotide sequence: TGCAGTGCTAGAATCGGGGGCCAGAAAGGGACCCAGTACTTC. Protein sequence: CSARIGGQKGTQYF.